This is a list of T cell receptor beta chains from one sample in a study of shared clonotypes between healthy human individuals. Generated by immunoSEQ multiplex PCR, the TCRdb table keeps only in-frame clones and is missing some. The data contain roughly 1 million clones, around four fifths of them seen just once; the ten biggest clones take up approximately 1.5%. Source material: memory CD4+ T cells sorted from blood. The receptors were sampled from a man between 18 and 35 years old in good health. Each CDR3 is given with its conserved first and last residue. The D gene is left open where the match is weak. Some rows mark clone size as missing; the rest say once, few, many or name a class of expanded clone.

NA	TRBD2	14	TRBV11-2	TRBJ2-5	TGTGCCAGCAGCTTTAGCGGGGGGGCGGAGACCCAGTACTTC	CASSFSGGAETQYF
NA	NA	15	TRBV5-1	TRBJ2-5	TGCGCCAGCAGCTTGGACCCAGGAGGCCAAGAGACCCAGTACTTC	CASSLDPGGQETQYF
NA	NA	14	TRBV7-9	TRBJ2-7	TGTGCCAGCAGCCCTTTTGTGGGGTCCTACGAGCAGTACTTC	CASSPFVGSYEQYF
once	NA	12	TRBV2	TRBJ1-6	TGTGCCAGCGTATCAGACTATTCACCCCTCCACTTT	CASVSDYSPLHF
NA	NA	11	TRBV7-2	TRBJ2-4	TGTGCCAGCAGCTTAGTTGGTCTTCAGTACTTC	CASSLVGLQYF
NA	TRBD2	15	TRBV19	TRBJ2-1	TGTGCCAGTAGTACCGGCCGGGAGGGGGGCAATGAGCAGTTCTTC	CASSTGREGGNEQFF
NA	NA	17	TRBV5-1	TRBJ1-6	TGCGCCAGCAGTCCGCATCTGGAGATCTCCTATAATTCACCCCTCCACTTT	CASSPHLEISYNSPLHF
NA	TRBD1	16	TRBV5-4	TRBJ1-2	TGTGCCAGCAGCTTGCTTCGGACAGGGGATAGCTATGGCTACACCTTC	CASSLLRTGDSYGYTF
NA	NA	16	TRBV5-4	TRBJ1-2	TGTGCCAGCAGCCTGGCAGGACGTAAAGGGAACTATGGCTACACCTTC	CASSLAGRKGNYGYTF
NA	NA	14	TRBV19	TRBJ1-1	TGTGCCAGTAGCATGGGACCGCAAAGCACTGAAGCTTTCTTT	CASSMGPQSTEAFF
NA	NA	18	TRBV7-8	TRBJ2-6	TGTGCCAGCAGCTTAGCGGTCGGGGGCTTTTCTGGGGCCAACGTCCTGACTTTC	CASSLAVGGFSGANVLTF
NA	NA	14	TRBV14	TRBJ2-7	TGTGCCAGCAGCCAGAATAATCCGCCCTACGAGCAGTACTTC	CASSQNNPPYEQYF
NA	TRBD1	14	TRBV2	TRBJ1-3	TGTGCCAGCAGGAGGACAGGGGGAGGAAACACCATATATTTT	CASRRTGGGNTIYF
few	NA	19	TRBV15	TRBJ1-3	TGTGCCACCAGCAGCCATCTACGGACGGACTCGGTTAGTGGAAACACCATATATTTT	CATSSHLRTDSVSGNTIYF
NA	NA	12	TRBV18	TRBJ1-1	TGTGCCAGCTCATCCAACGATATTGAAGCTTTCTTT	CASSSNDIEAFF
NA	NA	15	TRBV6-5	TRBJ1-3	TGTGCCAGCAGTCGGGACACCAACTCTGGAAACACCATATATTTT	CASSRDTNSGNTIYF
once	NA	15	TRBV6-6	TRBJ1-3	TGTGCCAGCAGTTTTACAGGGACCTCTGGAAACACCATATATTTT	CASSFTGTSGNTIYF
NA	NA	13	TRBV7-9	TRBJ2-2	TGTGCCAGCAGCTTATCCGGCACCGGGGAGCTGTTTTTT	CASSLSGTGELFF
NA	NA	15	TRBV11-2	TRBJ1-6	TGTGCCAGCAGACAGCCGGGACGGCTGAATTCACCCCTCCACTTT	CASRQPGRLNSPLHF
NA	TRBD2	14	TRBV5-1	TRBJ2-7	TGCGCCAGCAACTCAGGACTAGTCACCTACGAGCAGTACTTC	CASNSGLVTYEQYF
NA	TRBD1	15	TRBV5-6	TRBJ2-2	TGTGCCAGCAGCCAGGACAGGGGACGCACCGGGGAGCTGTTTTTT	CASSQDRGRTGELFF
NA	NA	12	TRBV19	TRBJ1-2	TGTGCCAGTAAGCTCGCAGGGTATGGCTACACCTTC	CASKLAGYGYTF
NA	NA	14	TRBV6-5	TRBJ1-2	TGTGCCAGCAGTCCAGGGAGGCCCGAGGCTGGCTACACCTTC	CASSPGRPEAGYTF
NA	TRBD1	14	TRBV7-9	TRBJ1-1	TGTGCCAGCAGCCCGGGACAGGGAGAGGCTGAAGCTTTCTTT	CASSPGQGEAEAFF
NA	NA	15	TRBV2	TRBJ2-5	TGTGCCAGCAACGGACAGGGAGGGCCCCAAGAGACCCAGTACTTC	CASNGQGGPQETQYF
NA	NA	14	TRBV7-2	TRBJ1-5	TGTGCCAGCAGCTCTCCGGAGAACAATCAGCCCCAGCATTTT	CASSSPENNQPQHF
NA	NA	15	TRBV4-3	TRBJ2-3	TGCGCCAGCAGCCAAGGGGCCAGGGAGGCAGATACGCAGTATTTT	CASSQGAREADTQYF
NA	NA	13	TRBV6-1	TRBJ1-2	TGTGCCAGCAGTGAAGCCACCGTGGGAGGCTACACCTTC	CASSEATVGGYTF
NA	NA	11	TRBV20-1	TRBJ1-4	TGCAGTGCTAGAGTCGGACTGGAACTGTTTTTT	CSARVGLELFF
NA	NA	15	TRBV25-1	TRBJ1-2	TGTGCCAGCAGTGAATTCAAGGGCAGAGATTATGGCTACACCTTC	CASSEFKGRDYGYTF
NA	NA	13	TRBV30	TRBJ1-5	TGTGCCTGGAGTGGGGGCAGCAATCAGCCCCAGCATTTT	CAWSGGSNQPQHF
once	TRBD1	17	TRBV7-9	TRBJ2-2	TGTGCCAGCAGCTTGCGACAGGGGGCAAGTTTTGACCGGGAGCTGTTTTTT	CASSLRQGASFDRELFF
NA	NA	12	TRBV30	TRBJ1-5	TGTGCCTGGAGTGGCCAGGGGCAGCCCCAGCATTTT	CAWSGQGQPQHF